This entry concerns a single TCR beta chain. The data derive from a study of blood T cell repertoires in COVID-19. Study in general: Donors in the United States, Italy and Spain gave samples during acute or convalescent COVID-19. PBMCs, B-cell-depleted T cells, or T cells provided the cDNA or gDNA that made up the material.

As originally analysed: Reference gene primers were amplified, and this amplification served to estimate nucleated cell counts. TCRdb's table, derived via immunoSEQ multiplex PCR, lists solely in-frame clones and lacks some. V and J calls and clone size are given by that table; D and trimming were obtained from the DNA. The repertoire holds about 120,000 clones, with less than 85% as singletons. Material for sequencing was peripheral blood. The TCR was taken from a human donor with acute or convalescent COVID-19. The donor label of this sample is uncertain.

The CDR3 bases are TGTGCCAGCAGTGAACAGGGGGACTATGGCTACACCTTC. This sequence encodes CASSEQGDYGYTF. The chain recombines TRBV9 with TRBJ1-2; 8 nucleotides agree with TRBD1. Germline V gives CDR1 SGDLS, CDR2 YYNGEE. The V segment lost 5 bases and the J segment 3 bases; nucleotides outside the gene matches: 3. The CDR3 consists of 13 residues. Filled out from reference TRBV9 and TRBJ1-2, the complete variable domain reads DSGVTQTPKHLITATGQRVTLRCSPRSGDLSVYWYQQSLDQGLQFLIQYYNGEERAKGNILERFSAQQFPDLHSELNLSSLELGDSALYFCASSEQGDYGYTFGSGTRLTVV.